Listed below are T cell receptor beta chains from one sample, sequenced in a study of cytomegalovirus exposure and HLA in healthy donors. The method was immunoSEQ multiplex PCR; TCRdb's version includes in-frame clones alone and lacks a portion of them. This sample has roughly 300,000 clones, with about nine tenths found just once. The sample comprised PBMCs. The receptors shown here come from a man in his forties or fifties in good health and CMV-seropositive. The CDR3 runs from the conserved cysteine through the conserved F or W. Fields, in order: D gene, J gene, clone size, V gene, CDR3 protein, CDR3 DNA. The D gene is left open where the match is weak. The size field is filled for only some rows; it gives once, few, many or a size class.

D gene: TRBD1; J gene: TRBJ1-4; clone size: -; V gene: TRBV19; CDR3 protein: CASSMTGGGKLFF; CDR3 DNA: TGTGCCAGTAGTATGACAGGGGGCGGAAAACTGTTTTTT
D gene: -; J gene: TRBJ1-4; clone size: -; V gene: TRBV25-1; CDR3 protein: CASSEPPEQGATNEKLFF; CDR3 DNA: TGTGCCAGCAGTGAACCCCCTGAACAGGGTGCAACTAATGAAAAACTGTTTTTT
D gene: TRBD2; J gene: TRBJ2-1; clone size: -; V gene: TRBV7-3; CDR3 protein: CASSLSGSPYNEQFF; CDR3 DNA: TGTGCCAGCAGCTTAAGCGGGAGCCCCTACAATGAGCAGTTCTTC
D gene: -; J gene: TRBJ2-2; clone size: -; V gene: TRBV19; CDR3 protein: CASSTGLNTGELFF; CDR3 DNA: TGTGCCAGTAGTACGGGACTGAACACCGGGGAGCTGTTTTTT
D gene: -; J gene: TRBJ1-5; clone size: -; V gene: TRBV27; CDR3 protein: CASSLTFPSNQPQHF; CDR3 DNA: TGTGCCAGCAGCCTGACATTTCCCAGCAATCAGCCCCAGCATTTT
D gene: -; J gene: TRBJ1-3; clone size: -; V gene: TRBV18; CDR3 protein: CASSPQSPGNTIYF; CDR3 DNA: TGTGCCAGCTCACCACAGAGTCCTGGAAACACCATATATTTT
D gene: -; J gene: TRBJ1-6; clone size: few; V gene: TRBV6-5; CDR3 protein: CASSLPGVNSPLHF; CDR3 DNA: TGTGCCAGCAGTTTACCAGGGGTGAATTCACCCCTCCACTTT
D gene: -; J gene: TRBJ1-5; clone size: -; V gene: TRBV28; CDR3 protein: CAGGGPRGSNQPQHF; CDR3 DNA: TGTGCCGGGGGAGGCCCCCGGGGAAGCAATCAGCCCCAGCATTTT
D gene: TRBD2; J gene: TRBJ2-1; clone size: -; V gene: TRBV7-9; CDR3 protein: CASSKTGEGLYNEQFF; CDR3 DNA: TGTGCCAGCAGCAAAACTGGGGAGGGCCTTTACAATGAGCAGTTCTTC
D gene: TRBD1; J gene: TRBJ1-4; clone size: -; V gene: TRBV7-9; CDR3 protein: CASRAADRGEKLFF; CDR3 DNA: TGTGCCAGCAGGGCTGCGGACAGGGGGGAAAAACTGTTTTTT
D gene: TRBD2; J gene: TRBJ2-7; clone size: -; V gene: TRBV19; CDR3 protein: CASSILAGDEQYF; CDR3 DNA: TGTGCCAGTAGTATACTAGCGGGAGACGAGCAGTACTTC
D gene: -; J gene: TRBJ2-3; clone size: -; V gene: TRBV5-1; CDR3 protein: CASSLGIGGSSTDTQYF; CDR3 DNA: TGCGCCAGCAGCTTGGGAATAGGGGGATCTAGCACAGATACGCAGTATTTT
D gene: -; J gene: TRBJ1-2; clone size: -; V gene: TRBV28; CDR3 protein: CASSFVHRQDYGYTF; CDR3 DNA: TGTGCCAGCAGTTTTGTTCACAGGCAGGACTATGGCTACACCTTC
D gene: -; J gene: TRBJ1-2; clone size: -; V gene: TRBV14; CDR3 protein: CASSPVTTGFYGYTF; CDR3 DNA: TGTGCCAGCAGCCCAGTGACCACAGGGTTCTATGGCTACACCTTC
D gene: TRBD1; J gene: TRBJ2-3; clone size: -; V gene: TRBV5-1; CDR3 protein: CASSDRDRQYF; CDR3 DNA: TGCGCCAGCAGCGACCGGGACAGGCAGTATTTT
D gene: -; J gene: TRBJ1-5; clone size: -; V gene: TRBV28; CDR3 protein: CASRPRTDQPQHF; CDR3 DNA: TGTGCCAGCAGACCCAGGACAGATCAGCCCCAGCATTTT
D gene: -; J gene: TRBJ1-1; clone size: few; V gene: TRBV29-1; CDR3 protein: CSVESPGLNTEAFF; CDR3 DNA: TGCAGCGTTGAATCCCCAGGGCTGAACACTGAAGCTTTCTTT
D gene: TRBD2; J gene: TRBJ2-1; clone size: -; V gene: TRBV4-1; CDR3 protein: CASSQGREYSYNEQFF; CDR3 DNA: TGCGCCAGCAGCCAAGGGCGGGAGTACTCCTACAATGAGCAGTTCTTC
D gene: -; J gene: TRBJ1-4; clone size: -; V gene: TRBV4-3; CDR3 protein: CASSQDRAGANEKLFF; CDR3 DNA: TGCGCCAGCAGCCAAGATCGGGCAGGGGCTAATGAAAAACTGTTTTTT